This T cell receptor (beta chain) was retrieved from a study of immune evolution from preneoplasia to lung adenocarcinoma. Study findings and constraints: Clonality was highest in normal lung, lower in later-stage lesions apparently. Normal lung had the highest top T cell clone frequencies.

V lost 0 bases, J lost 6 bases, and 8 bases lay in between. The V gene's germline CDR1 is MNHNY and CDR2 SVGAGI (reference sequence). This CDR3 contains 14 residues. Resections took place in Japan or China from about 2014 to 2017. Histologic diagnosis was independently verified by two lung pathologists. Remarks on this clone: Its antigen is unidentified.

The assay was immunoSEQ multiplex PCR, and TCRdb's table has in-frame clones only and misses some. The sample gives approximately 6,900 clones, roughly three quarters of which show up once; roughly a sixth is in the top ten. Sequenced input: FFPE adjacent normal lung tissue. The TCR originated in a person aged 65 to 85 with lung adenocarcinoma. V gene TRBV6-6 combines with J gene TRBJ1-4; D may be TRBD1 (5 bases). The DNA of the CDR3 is TGTGCCAGCAGTTACTCGTGGGGGGATGAAAAACTGTTTTTT. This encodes CASSYSWGDEKLFF.